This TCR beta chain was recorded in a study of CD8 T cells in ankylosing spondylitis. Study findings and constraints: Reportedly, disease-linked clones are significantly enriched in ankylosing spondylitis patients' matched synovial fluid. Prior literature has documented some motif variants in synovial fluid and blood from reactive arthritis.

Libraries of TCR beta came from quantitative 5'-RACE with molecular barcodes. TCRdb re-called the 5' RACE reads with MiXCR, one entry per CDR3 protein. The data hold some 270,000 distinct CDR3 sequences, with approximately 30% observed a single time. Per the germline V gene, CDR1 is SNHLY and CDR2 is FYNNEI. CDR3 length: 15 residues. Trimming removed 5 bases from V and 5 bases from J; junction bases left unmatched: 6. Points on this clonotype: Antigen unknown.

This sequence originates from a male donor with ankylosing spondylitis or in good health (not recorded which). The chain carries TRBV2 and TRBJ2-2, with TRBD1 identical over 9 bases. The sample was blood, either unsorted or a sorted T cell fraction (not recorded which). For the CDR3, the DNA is TGTGCCAGCAGTCTCGGCGGGACAGGGACCGGGGAGCTGTTTTTT. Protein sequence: CASSLGGTGTGELFF.